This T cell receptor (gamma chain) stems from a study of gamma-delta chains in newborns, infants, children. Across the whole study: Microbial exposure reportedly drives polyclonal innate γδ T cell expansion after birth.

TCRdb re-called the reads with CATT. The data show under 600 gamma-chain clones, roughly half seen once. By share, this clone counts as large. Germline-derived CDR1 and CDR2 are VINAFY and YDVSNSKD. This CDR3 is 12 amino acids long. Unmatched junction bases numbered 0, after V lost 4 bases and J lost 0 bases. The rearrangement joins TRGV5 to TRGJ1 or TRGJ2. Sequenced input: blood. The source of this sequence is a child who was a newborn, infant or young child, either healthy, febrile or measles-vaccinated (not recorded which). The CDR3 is CATWENYYKKLF. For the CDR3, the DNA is TGTGCCACCTGGGAGAATTATTATAAGAAACTCTTT.